The source of this T cell receptor beta chain is a study of identical twins. General study findings and limits: The degree of excess twin sharing was weaker in beta out-of-frame sequences.

This clonotype was seen more than once but under ten times. Its antigen is as yet unknown. The CDR3 covers 12 residues. The germline V and J ends were trimmed by 5 bases and 6 bases, with 13 bases remaining between them. The germline V gene encodes CDR1 DFQATT and CDR2 SNEGSKA (reference sequence). TCRdb redid the calling of the 5' RACE reads with MiXCR, one entry per CDR3 protein. This table holds some 730,000 distinct CDR3 sequences, around a sixth found once. The same data also contributed to another study, on T cells expressing NK-cell markers. That report notes: It was sorted CD3+CD56-NKG2C+, CD3+CD56+NKG2C- and CD3+CD56+NKG2C+ T cells that provided the TCR beta repertoires.

The sample taken for sequencing was PBMCs. The V call is TRBV20-1, the J call TRBJ1-1, with D perhaps TRBD1 (5 bases). This sequence originates from a woman younger than 35 in good health. The chain's CDR3 is CSALGGGAEAFF. The CDR3 bases are TGCAGTGCTCTGGGGGGAGGCGCTGAAGCTTTCTTT.